Presented here are 28 T cell receptor beta chains from one specimen sequenced in a study of T cells in Graves' hyperthyroidism and ophthalmopathy. Amplification of TCR beta CDR3 regions was performed using RNA transcripts as template. First-round RT-PCR targeting the TCR CDR3 was performed with the HTBI primer set. TCRdb fed the multiplex PCR reads into MiXCR, producing one record per CDR3 protein. The repertoire holds fewer than 650,000 distinct CDR3 sequences, about 14% seen once, with 3.5% to 4.5% in the top ten. The sequencing input was blood. All receptors come from a woman in her 40s with Graves' ophthalmopathy.

In this sample, this clonotype turned up many times. V gene TRBV7-8 combines with J gene TRBJ1-3; D gene uncertain. The CDR3 sequence is 17 residues long. CDR1 is SGHVS and CDR2 is FQNEAQ in the germline V gene. Trimming took off 1 base at V and 0 bases at J, with 13 bases between the two ends. In DNA, the CDR3 is TGTGCCAGCAGCTTAGTCCATTCCTCTCTCTCTGGAAACACCATATATTTT. It specifies CASSLVHSSLSGNTIYF.

This clonotype came up many times. The chain couples TRBV7-9 to TRBJ2-7; TRBD1 is a possible D gene (6 bases). Trimming shortened V by 5 bases and J by 2 bases, and 13 bases separated the two germline ends. The germline V gene encodes CDR1 SEHNR and CDR2 FQNEAQ (reference sequence). This CDR3 has 14 residues. The CDR3 bases are TGTGCCAGCAGCCCTTCAGGGGCGCCCTACGAGCAGTACTTC. This codes for CASSPSGAPYEQYF. The variable domain in full, with the rest retrieved from reference TRBV7-9 and TRBJ2-7, is DTGVSQNPRHKITKRGQNVTFRCDPISEHNRLYWYRQTLGQGPEFLTYFQNEAQLEKSRLLSDRFSAERPKGSFSTLEIQRTEQGDSAMYLCASSPSGAPYEQYFGPGTRLTVT.

CDR3 loop: CASSQGTGWNTGELFF. CDR3 sequence (DNA): TGCGCCAGCAGCCAAGGTACAGGATGGAACACCGGGGAGCTGTTTTTT. This chain links TRBV4-3 with TRBJ2-2; the D gene is possibly TRBD1 (5 bases). Trimming took off 1 base at V and 1 base at J, with 10 bases between the two ends. Germline lookup yields CDR1 LGHNA and CDR2 YSLEER. The CDR3 sequence is 16 residues long.

The chain joins TRBV5-1 to TRBJ2-2, with 7 bases identical to TRBD1. V gave up 7 bases and J gave up 0 bases; unmatched junction bases: 6. CDR3 length: 15 amino acids. Germline lookup yields CDR1 SGHRS and CDR2 YFSETQ. CDR3: CASEDGTANTGELFF. CDR3 nucleotide sequence: TGCGCCAGCGAAGACGGGACAGCGAACACCGGGGAGCTGTTTTTT.

CDR3 amino acids: CASSEAGLAGVSYEQYF. The CDR3 nucleotides read TGTGCCAGCAGTGAAGCGGGACTAGCGGGAGTCTCCTACGAGCAGTACTTC. The rearrangement uses TRBV6-1 and TRBJ2-7; 14 positions agree with TRBD2. This CDR3 region has 17 residues. V gave up 0 bases and J gave up 0 bases; unmatched junction bases: 1. CDR1 MNHNS and CDR2 SASEGT come from the germline V gene.

This clonotype was counted ten times or more. Given a much more abundant clone one base away, this may be a read error. The CDR3: CASSLRVNCGYTF. Here the CDR3 DNA reads TGTGCCAGCAGCTTAAGGGTGAACTGTGGCTACACCTTC. This sequence joins TRBV7-2 and TRBJ1-2; D uncertain. The CDR3 covers 13 residues. The germline gives CDR1 SGHTA, CDR2 FQGNSA.

This clonotype has ten or more counts. Relative to the germline gene, one junction end is altered; a read error may explain this. CDR3 DNA sequence: TGTGCCAGCACTGAAAGAGAGGGACTAGCGACCTACGAGCAGTACTTC. Its protein is CASTEREGLATYEQYF. The chain recombines TRBV2 with TRBJ2-7; 10 bases are shared with TRBD2. This CDR3 region has 16 residues. Germline V CDR1 and CDR2: SNHLY, FYNNEI.

On this clonotype: A much larger clone differs from this one at a single base, so this may be a read error. V and J are TRBV12-3 or TRBV12-4 and TRBJ1-1; D perhaps matches TRBD1 (5 bases). V was cut by 7 bases and J by 1 base, with 13 bases left in between. The CDR3 runs to 14 residues. CDR3: CASTGIGTNTEAFF. CDR3 DNA: TGTGCCAGCACCGGGATCGGGACGAACACTGAAGCTTTCTTT.

This clonotype was counted many times. The chain is built from TRBV2 and TRBJ1-2, with D unclear. The V gene lost 0 bases and the J gene lost 4 bases, with 9 bases spanning the gap. The CDR3 has 14 amino acids. Germline lookup yields CDR1 SNHLY and CDR2 FYNNEI. The CDR3 protein is CASSEARQIYGYTF. DNA for the CDR3: TGTGCCAGCAGTGAAGCGAGACAAATCTATGGCTACACCTTC.

This clonotype was detected ten times or more. This sequence joins TRBV24-1 and TRBJ2-5; possibly TRBD1 for D (6 bases). The CDR3 is 13 amino acids. V was trimmed by 5 bases and J by 5 bases, leaving 11 bases between them. In germline, CDR1 is KGHDR, CDR2 SFDVKD. The DNA for the CDR3 is TGTGCCACCAGTGTCCCAGGGGTGGAGACCCAGTACTTC. It codes for CATSVPGVETQYF.

This clonotype was found many times. The V gene is TRBV20-1, the J gene TRBJ1-1; 7 bases line up with TRBD1. Germline CDR1 and CDR2: DFQATT and SNEGSKA (reference sequence). The CDR3 is 16 amino acids. Losses at the gene ends were 3 bases for V and 7 bases for J; bases not matched to a gene: 17. The CDR3 DNA reads as TGCAGTGCTAGCCAAGCAGGGGGTATGATGAGGAATGAAGCTTTCTTT. As protein: CSASQAGGMMRNEAFF.

DNA for the CDR3: TGTGCCAGCAGCCAAGCCGCCCGGGACCAGCCCCAGCATTTT. Translated, it gives CASSQAARDQPQHF. The chain uses TRBV3-1 and TRBJ1-5, with a possible D match to TRBD1 (5 bases). Trimming left V 1 base short and J 7 bases short, with 11 bases between. Per germline, CDR1 LGHDT and CDR2 YNNKEL (reference sequence). The CDR3 runs to 14 residues.

The sample holds many counts of this clonotype. The chain recombines TRBV7-9 with TRBJ2-7, with D perhaps TRBD2 (6 bases). CDR1 and CDR2 from the germline V gene are SEHNR and FQNEAQ (reference sequence). The CDR3 runs to 13 residues. V lost 7 bases to trimming and J lost 6 bases, with 16 bases between them. The CDR3 DNA reads as TGTGCCAGCACCCCCGGTGGACTACTCGAGCAGTACTTC. Protein product: CASTPGGLLEQYF.

This clonotype has a count of ten or more. This chain joins TRBV30 and TRBJ2-2; D uncertain. Trimming shortened V by 4 bases and J by 0 bases, and 3 bases separated the two germline ends. This CDR3 spans 12 amino acids. Germline V gives CDR1 GTSNPN, CDR2 SVGIG (reference sequence). The CDR3 is CAWNPNTGELFF. In nucleotides, the CDR3 is TGTGCCTGGAACCCGAACACCGGGGAGCTGTTTTTT.

This clonotype was recorded many times. This chain joins TRBV5-1 and TRBJ2-7; the D is unclear. In germline, CDR1 is SGHRS, CDR2 YFSETQ. This CDR3 has 13 residues. With 0 bases removed from V and 4 bases from J, the gap between germline ends came to 8 bases. The CDR3: CASSLVPEYEQYF. The CDR3 coding sequence is TGCGCCAGCAGCTTGGTACCGGAGTACGAGCAGTACTTC. The full variable domain, with the rest looked up from reference TRBV5-1 and TRBJ2-7, is KAGVTQTPRYLIKTRGQQVTLSCSPISGHRSVSWYQQTPGQGLQFLFEYFSETQRNKGNFPGRFSGRQFSNSRSEMNVSTLELGDSALYLCASSLVPEYEQYFGPGTRLTVT.

This clonotype was detected many times. The gene calls are TRBV4-1 and TRBJ2-5; TRBD1 is a possible D gene (5 bases). With 2 bases removed from V and 2 bases from J, the gap between germline ends came to 9 bases. Germline CDR1 MGHRA, CDR2 YSYEKL. The CDR3 runs to 14 residues. The DNA of the CDR3 is TGCGCCAGCAGCCAAACGACAGCTCAAGAGACCCAGTACTTC. Translated: CASSQTTAQETQYF.

This clonotype came up many times. The rearrangement uses TRBV28 and TRBJ2-7, with a tentative D call TRBD1 (6 bases). V dropped 6 bases and J dropped 3 bases, with 15 bases sitting between them. CDR1 is MDHEN, CDR2 SYDVKM, per germline. The CDR3 covers 14 residues. This chain's CDR3 is CASSLRDTDYEQYF. The CDR3 DNA sequence: TGTGCCAGCAGCCTCCGGGACACAGACTACGAGCAGTACTTC.

This clonotype was observed at least ten times. J is TRBJ2-5 and V is TRBV7-9, with D perhaps being TRBD1 or TRBD2 (5 bases each). Germline V lookup: CDR1 SEHNR, CDR2 FQNEAQ (reference sequence). CDR3 length equals 15 residues. The V end was cut by 5 bases, the J end by 5 bases, with 18 bases between. CDR3 in amino acids: CASSLDGTRGETQYF. DNA of the CDR3: TGTGCCAGCAGCCTAGACGGGACCCGAGGGGAGACCCAGTACTTC.

V and J are TRBV12-3 or TRBV12-4 and TRBJ2-7; D is uncertain. This CDR3 has 11 amino acids. Between the trimmed V and J ends, which lost 3 bases and 5 bases, there was a span of 5 bases. CDR3: CASSFEHEQYF. The CDR3 coding sequence is TGTGCCAGCAGTTTTGAACACGAGCAGTACTTC.

This clonotype was seen at least ten times. The chain carries TRBV13 and TRBJ2-5; D is unresolved. The germline gives CDR1 PRHDT, CDR2 FYEKMQ (reference sequence). The CDR3 runs 15 residues. V shed 8 bases and J shed 5 bases, with 21 bases lying between them. The CDR3 reads CASAVIGFTAETQYF. CDR3 in DNA: TGTGCCAGCGCCGTGATCGGGTTTACGGCCGAGACCCAGTACTTC.

This clonotype was counted many times. This chain links TRBV28 with TRBJ1-5, with a tentative D call TRBD1 (5 bases). The ends were cut back, 6 bases at V and 1 base at J, with 13 bases in the middle. CDR1 MDHEN and CDR2 SYDVKM come from the germline V gene. The CDR3 loop spans 15 amino acids. Here the CDR3 DNA reads TGTGCCAGCAGCTCGGTGGGGGACAGCAATCAGCCCCAGCATTTT. Translated, it gives CASSSVGDSNQPQHF.

This clonotype was seen repeatedly, ten times or more. The chain has TRBV28 and TRBJ1-5, with D perhaps TRBD1 (6 bases). This CDR3 spans 14 amino acids. The ends were cut back, 5 bases at V and 11 bases at J, with 19 bases in the middle. Per the germline V gene, CDR1 is MDHEN and CDR2 is SYDVKM. The CDR3 DNA reads TGTGCCAGCAGTCGAAGGGACACGGGTAGGACCCAGCATTTT. Translation: CASSRRDTGRTQHF. Full variable domain (outside the CDR3, taken from reference TRBV28 and TRBJ1-5): DVKVTQSSRYLVKRTGEKVFLECVQDMDHENMFWYRQDPGLGLRLIYFSYDVKMKEKGDIPEGYSVSREKKERFSLILESASTNQTSMYLCASSRRDTGRTQHFGDGTRLSIL.

This clonotype was seen a handful of times. The chain uses TRBV19 and TRBJ1-2; D gene unclear. The germline V gene encodes CDR1 LNHDA and CDR2 SQIVND (reference sequence). The CDR3 runs to 15 residues. V was cut by 1 base and J by 2 bases, with 11 bases left in between. CDR3 sequence (DNA): TGTGCCAGTAGTATAGCCCAAGGGAAGAACTATGGCTACACCTTC. Encoded protein: CASSIAQGKNYGYTF.

This clonotype has a count of ten or more. The chain has TRBV5-1 and TRBJ2-7; 8 bases align to TRBD1. Germline loops: CDR1 SGHRS, CDR2 YFSETQ. After removal of 4 bases from V and 4 bases from J, the junction contained 7 bases not matched to a gene. The CDR3 has 14 residues. CDR3 nucleotide sequence: TGCGCCAGCAGCACAAACGGACAGGGATACGAGCAGTACTTC. Amino acids: CASSTNGQGYEQYF.

J is TRBJ2-1 and V is TRBV29-1, with D tentatively TRBD1 (5 bases). This CDR3 has 13 amino acids. V lost 3 bases and J 7 bases, leaving 13 bases between the germline ends. In germline, CDR1 is SQVTM, CDR2 ANQGSEA. Written as DNA, the CDR3 is TGCAGCGTTGAGACAGCCTATGGGAATGAGCAGTTCTTC. Protein sequence: CSVETAYGNEQFF.

At least ten counts were recorded for this clonotype. The gene calls are TRBV29-1 and TRBJ2-2, with D maybe TRBD1 (6 bases). The CDR3 totals 16 residues. CDR1 and CDR2 (germline): SQVTM, ANQGSEA. V lost 6 bases and J 4 bases, leaving 21 bases between the germline ends. The CDR3 spells CSVRPEGTFSTGELFF. DNA for the CDR3: TGCAGCGTGCGCCCTGAGGGGACATTTAGCACCGGGGAGCTGTTTTTT.

The chain couples TRBV20-1 to TRBJ1-1, with a possible D match to TRBD1 (6 bases). Trimming took off 4 bases at V and 2 bases at J, with 14 bases between the two ends. Germline loops: CDR1 DFQATT, CDR2 SNEGSKA (reference sequence). The CDR3 totals 14 residues. The CDR3 spells CSATPGTLNTEAFF. In DNA, the CDR3 is TGCAGTGCTACTCCCGGGACACTTAACACTGAAGCTTTCTTT.

The CDR3 sequence: CASSLAMLRNEQYF. The CDR3 bases are TGTGCCAGCAGTTTAGCGATGCTGCGTAACGAGCAGTACTTC. The V and J genes are TRBV12-3 or TRBV12-4 and TRBJ2-7, with D unclear. V lost 0 bases to trimming and J lost 5 bases, with 11 bases between them. The CDR3 extends over 14 amino acids.